This T cell receptor (beta chain) comes out of a study of T cell responses to AZD1222 COVID-19 vaccine. At the level of the study: Pooled together were second doses at about 4 or about 12 weeks. Whole-study findings and limits: When two AZD1222 doses had been given, Spike-specific TCR breadth and depth rose. Clonal diversity was possibly underestimated, and the donors were mostly white British, with more females. Only a handful of people who got AZD1222 tested seropositive at baseline.

Of note for this clone: The target antigen is unknown.

The CDR3 sequence is 14 residues long. Germline V gene lookup returns CDR1 LNHDA and CDR2 SQIVND (reference sequence). With V trimmed by 5 bases and J by 7 bases, 7 bases remained unmatched. Method: immunoSEQ multiplex PCR; TCRdb's copy keeps in-frame clones and lacks some. The sample holds about 97,000 clones, roughly 86% seen once. The sequence came from an adult in good health. V and J are TRBV19 and TRBJ2-1, with 8 bases fitting TRBD1. This sample comprised peripheral blood, obtained on day 0 of AZD1222 vaccination. The CDR3 here is CASSPGQVMNEQFF. The CDR3 DNA reads TGTGCCAGTAGTCCGGGACAGGTCATGAATGAGCAGTTCTTC.